This T cell receptor (beta chain) was retrieved from a study of tumor-infiltrating lymphocytes in primary liver carcinoma. In the study overall: All patients had surgically resected primary liver carcinoma. Study-level points and caveats: Pairs of tumor regions overlapped more than tumor-adjacent and tumor-blood pairs did.

Researchers generated TCR beta cDNA from roughly 510 ng of total RNA, relying on a constant-region primer. Slightly modified ARM-PCR served as the procedure for the TCR beta libraries. These libraries came from three rounds of nested multiplex PCR. Investigators reported that the first two PCR rounds, at 10 to 11 cycles each, used TRBV1-TRBV30 forward primers with a C-beta reverse primer. Using its own MiXCR run on the multiplex PCR reads, TCRdb lists one record per CDR3 protein. The sample includes 310,000 or so distinct CDR3 sequences, roughly two thirds of them seen just once. Germline V gives CDR1 SGHVS, CDR2 FQNEAQ. V was shortened by 2 bases and J by 9 bases, with 14 bases between the two germline ends. The CDR3 has 14 amino acids. This clonotype was detected many times. Its target is unknown. Germline DNA was extracted alongside blood RNA, which was obtained from unsorted whole blood. Chronic HBV infection, which was untreated, was present in the patients.

This sequence was found in a man aged 40-49 years with primary liver carcinoma and hepatitis B virus infection. Specimen: peripheral blood. The chain has TRBV7-8 and TRBJ2-1, with a possible D match to TRBD2 (5 bases). CDR3 amino acids: CASSLSWGEGEQFF. The CDR3, as DNA: TGTGCCAGCAGCTTATCTTGGGGAGAGGGTGAGCAGTTCTTC.